The entry that follows covers one T cell receptor beta chain sequence. Its antigen is as yet unknown. Caucasian individuals from Russia who were healthy and aged about 6 to 95 acted as donors. No fewer than 7 million PBMCs went into each sample. This sample was taken from a study of blood T cells in healthy people across ages. General study points: Because donor CMV status was unknown, expanded clonotype changes were possibly confounded. Correlation between TCR beta diversity and naive T cell percentage was strong.

Sample-barcoded 5' priming and a J-beta primer mix drove a second PCR of about 7 to 12 cycles. TCRdb re-called the 5' RACE reads through MiXCR, storing one row per CDR3 protein. The table lists approximately 800,000 distinct CDR3 sequences, under 80% of them singletons, with about 30% in the top ten. Germline V CDR1 and CDR2: DFQATT, SNEGSKA (reference sequence). The CDR3 length is 16 residues. Material: blood. The TCR was taken from a man younger than 40 in good health. V is TRBV20-1 and J is TRBJ2-1; D possibly corresponds to TRBD1 (6 bases). The assigned J gene may be wrong: the sequence end matches TRBJ2-7 better. CDR3 nucleotides: TGCAGTGCTAGACCCGTGAGCGGCAGGGGCTACAATGAGCAGTACTTC. Amino acid sequence: CSARPVSGRGYNEQYF.